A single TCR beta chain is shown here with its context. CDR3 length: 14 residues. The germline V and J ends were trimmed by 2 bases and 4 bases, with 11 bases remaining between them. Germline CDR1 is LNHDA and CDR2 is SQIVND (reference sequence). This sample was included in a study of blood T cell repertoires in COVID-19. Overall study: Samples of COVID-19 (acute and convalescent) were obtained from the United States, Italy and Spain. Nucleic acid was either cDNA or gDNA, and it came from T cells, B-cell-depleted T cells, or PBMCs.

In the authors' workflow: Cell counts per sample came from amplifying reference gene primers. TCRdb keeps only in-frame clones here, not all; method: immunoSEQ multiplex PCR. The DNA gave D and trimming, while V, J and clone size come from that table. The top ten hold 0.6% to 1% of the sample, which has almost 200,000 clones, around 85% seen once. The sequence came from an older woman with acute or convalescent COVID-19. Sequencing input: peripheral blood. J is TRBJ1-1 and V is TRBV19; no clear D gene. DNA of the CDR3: TGTGCCAGTAGTATATCAGAGGGCCGCACTGAAGCTTTCTTT. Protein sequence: CASSISEGRTEAFF.